The rows below give T cell receptor beta chains drawn from one sample of a study of T cell responses to AZD1222 COVID-19 vaccine. Sequencing used immunoSEQ multiplex PCR; TCRdb keeps in-frame clones, though not all of them. The table includes some 30,000 clones, around nine tenths detected once. The material was peripheral blood, obtained on day 0 of AZD1222 vaccination. Receptor source: an adult in good health. Both conserved end residues are part of each CDR3. A D gene is named only where the DNA matches it firmly. Part of the rows lack a size; the others show once, few, many or a class for expanded clones.

J gene: TRBJ2-2
clone size: -
CDR3 length: 16
V gene: TRBV4-1
D gene: -
CDR3 DNA: TGCGCCAGCAGCCCTCGCGGGACTCAAAACACCGGGGAGCTGTTTTTT
CDR3 protein: CASSPRGTQNTGELFF

J gene: TRBJ2-7
clone size: few
CDR3 length: 15
V gene: TRBV30
D gene: -
CDR3 DNA: TGTGCCTCGAAAGGGGGAGCAGGGGTCCCCTACGAGCAGTACTTC
CDR3 protein: CASKGGAGVPYEQYF

J gene: TRBJ2-3
clone size: -
CDR3 length: 13
V gene: TRBV5-1
D gene: -
CDR3 DNA: TGCGCCAGCAGCTACTACTTCACAGATACGCAGTATTTT
CDR3 protein: CASSYYFTDTQYF

J gene: TRBJ2-3
clone size: -
CDR3 length: 15
V gene: TRBV5-1
D gene: -
CDR3 DNA: TGCGCCAGCAGCGGGGCCGGGACTCCTACAGATACGCAGTATTTT
CDR3 protein: CASSGAGTPTDTQYF

J gene: TRBJ1-2
clone size: -
CDR3 length: 11
V gene: TRBV29-1
D gene: -
CDR3 DNA: TGCAGCGTCCGGATGACAGGCGGCTACACCTTC
CDR3 protein: CSVRMTGGYTF

J gene: TRBJ2-2
clone size: -
CDR3 length: 15
V gene: TRBV7-9
D gene: -
CDR3 DNA: TGTGCCAGCAGCTCAGGCCGGGAGTACACCGGGGAGCTGTTTTTT
CDR3 protein: CASSSGREYTGELFF

J gene: TRBJ1-6
clone size: -
CDR3 length: 15
V gene: TRBV6-5
D gene: -
CDR3 DNA: TGTGCCAGCAGTTACTCGGGGGGTAATCGGTCACCCCTCCACTTT
CDR3 protein: CASSYSGGNRSPLHF

J gene: TRBJ2-3
clone size: -
CDR3 length: 15
V gene: TRBV7-2
D gene: TRBD2
CDR3 DNA: TGTGCCAGCAGCCCACAACTAGCGGGAGCAGATACGCAGTATTTT
CDR3 protein: CASSPQLAGADTQYF

J gene: TRBJ2-3
clone size: -
CDR3 length: 14
V gene: TRBV14
D gene: TRBD1
CDR3 DNA: TGTGCCAGCAGCCAAGGGACAGGGTTTGGTACGCAGTATTTT
CDR3 protein: CASSQGTGFGTQYF

J gene: TRBJ2-4
clone size: -
CDR3 length: 16
V gene: TRBV7-2
D gene: TRBD2
CDR3 DNA: TGTGCCAGCAGCTTAGTAGCGGGGGGAGTCCAAAACATTCAGTACTTC
CDR3 protein: CASSLVAGGVQNIQYF

J gene: TRBJ1-3
clone size: -
CDR3 length: 16
V gene: TRBV7-9
D gene: TRBD1
CDR3 DNA: TGTGCCAGCAGTAAGGACAGGGCCCACTCTGGAAACACCATATATTTT
CDR3 protein: CASSKDRAHSGNTIYF

J gene: TRBJ2-2
clone size: few
CDR3 length: 17
V gene: TRBV29-1
D gene: TRBD1
CDR3 DNA: TGCAGCGTGCCACAAAAGCCAGGGGGCTTGAACACCGGGGAGCTGTTTTTT
CDR3 protein: CSVPQKPGGLNTGELFF

J gene: TRBJ2-7
clone size: -
CDR3 length: 16
V gene: TRBV19
D gene: TRBD1
CDR3 DNA: TGTGCCAGTAGCAGACCAGCCGGGACAGGGGGCCACGAGCAGTACTTC
CDR3 protein: CASSRPAGTGGHEQYF

J gene: TRBJ1-1
clone size: -
CDR3 length: 13
V gene: TRBV7-9
D gene: -
CDR3 DNA: TGTGCCAGCAGCTTAGAGGACGTCACTGAAGCTTTCTTT
CDR3 protein: CASSLEDVTEAFF

J gene: TRBJ2-7
clone size: -
CDR3 length: 15
V gene: TRBV21-1
D gene: -
CDR3 DNA: TGTGCCAGCAAGGGCGGAGTTACTACCTCCTACGAGCAGTACTTC
CDR3 protein: CASKGGVTTSYEQYF

J gene: TRBJ1-1
clone size: once
CDR3 length: 15
V gene: TRBV18
D gene: -
CDR3 DNA: TGTGCCAGCTCACCAAACGAGCAGGTTGGGGGTGAAGCTTTCTTT
CDR3 protein: CASSPNEQVGGEAFF

J gene: TRBJ1-2
clone size: -
CDR3 length: 13
V gene: TRBV6-1
D gene: -
CDR3 DNA: TGTGCCAGCAGTGAGGGGGTTGGCTATGGCTACACCTTC
CDR3 protein: CASSEGVGYGYTF

J gene: TRBJ1-4
clone size: -
CDR3 length: 15
V gene: TRBV7-7
D gene: TRBD1
CDR3 DNA: TGTGCTAGCAGCTTAAGTACAGGGGGGAATGAAAAACTGTTTTTT
CDR3 protein: CASSLSTGGNEKLFF

J gene: TRBJ2-1
clone size: -
CDR3 length: 16
V gene: TRBV19
D gene: TRBD2
CDR3 DNA: TGTGCCAGTAGTTCGCGACTAGCGGGAGGCTACAATGAGCAGTTCTTC
CDR3 protein: CASSSRLAGGYNEQFF

J gene: TRBJ1-2
clone size: -
CDR3 length: 12
V gene: TRBV28
D gene: -
CDR3 DNA: TGTGCCAGCAGTTTAAAGGGGAATGGCTACACCTTC
CDR3 protein: CASSLKGNGYTF

J gene: TRBJ1-1
clone size: -
CDR3 length: 15
V gene: TRBV6-5
D gene: -
CDR3 DNA: TGTGCCAGCACCTCCCCCGGAGCCGCGGGCACTGAAGCTTTCTTT
CDR3 protein: CASTSPGAAGTEAFF

J gene: TRBJ1-6
clone size: -
CDR3 length: 15
V gene: TRBV15
D gene: -
CDR3 DNA: TGTGCCACCAGCAGAGGGCGGGGAGACAATTCACCCCTCCACTTT
CDR3 protein: CATSRGRGDNSPLHF

J gene: TRBJ2-5
clone size: -
CDR3 length: 15
V gene: TRBV5-6
D gene: -
CDR3 DNA: TGTGCCAGCAGCTTGGGGCAGGGGCCTCAAGAGACCCAGTACTTC
CDR3 protein: CASSLGQGPQETQYF

J gene: TRBJ2-3
clone size: few
CDR3 length: 17
V gene: TRBV4-3
D gene: TRBD2
CDR3 DNA: TGCGCCAGCAGCCAAGATTTCCGGGGGGGTCGCACAGATACGCAGTATTTT
CDR3 protein: CASSQDFRGGRTDTQYF

J gene: TRBJ1-1
clone size: once
CDR3 length: 15
V gene: TRBV6-6
D gene: -
CDR3 DNA: TGTGCCAGCAGAAGGGTCGGGAACCTGAACACTGAAGCTTTCTTT
CDR3 protein: CASRRVGNLNTEAFF

J gene: TRBJ1-4
clone size: -
CDR3 length: 15
V gene: TRBV18
D gene: -
CDR3 DNA: TGTGCCAGCTCACCACCGGGGACCAATAATGAAAAACTGTTTTTT
CDR3 protein: CASSPPGTNNEKLFF

J gene: TRBJ1-5
clone size: -
CDR3 length: 13
V gene: TRBV27
D gene: -
CDR3 DNA: TGTGCCAGCAGGCTACAGTTCAATCAGCCCCAGCATTTT
CDR3 protein: CASRLQFNQPQHF

J gene: TRBJ1-3
clone size: -
CDR3 length: 14
V gene: TRBV6-1
D gene: -
CDR3 DNA: TGTGCCAGCAGTGAGGGACCCATGGGAAACACCATATATTTT
CDR3 protein: CASSEGPMGNTIYF